The sample holds a few counts of the clone carrying this T cell receptor beta chain. This sample was included in a study of blood T cell repertoires in COVID-19. Germline CDR1 is LNHDA and CDR2 is SQIVND (reference sequence). The CDR3 has 15 residues. With 5 bases clipped from V and 6 bases from J, the junction kept 10 bases outside the gene matches. Assay used: immunoSEQ multiplex PCR; TCRdb lists only in-frame clones, some missing. The sample lists under 450,000 clones; about 91% were seen once. The receptor comes from a woman aged 45-59 years with COVID-19, enrolled during active disease. The gene calls are TRBV19 and TRBJ1-5; 7 bases align to TRBD1. The specimen was peripheral blood. CDR3 in amino acids: CASSLDREWGQPQHF. In DNA form, the CDR3 reads TGTGCCAGTAGTCTCGACAGGGAGTGGGGTCAGCCCCAGCATTTT.